These 2 T cell receptor beta chains originate from one sample sequenced in a study of T cell responses to AZD1222 COVID-19 vaccine (dated by TCRdb to 2020 to 2023). The time point label on this specimen signifies: about 28 days (+/-7) after the second vaccine dose. Receptor libraries were prepared by the immunoSEQ multiplex PCR assay. TCRdb holds this immuneACCESS table with in-frame rearrangements only. Some clones are missing; in checked studies, unresolved V genes explain under half, and the rest has no known cause. The sample yields roughly 270,000 clones; about 94% were counted once. The ten largest clones capture 0.55% of the sample. This material consisted of peripheral blood, taken 28 days after the second AZD1222 dose. The receptors here all came from an adult who received the AZD1222 COVID-19 vaccine.

The J gene is TRBJ2-1, the V gene TRBV7-2, with 13 bases matching TRBD2. Trimming removed 5 bases from V and 12 bases from J; junction bases left unmatched: 10. From germline, CDR1 is SGHTA and CDR2 FQGNSA. The CDR3 extends over 15 amino acids. The CDR3 here is CASSPRTSGSPAQFF. The CDR3 DNA sequence: TGTGCCAGCAGCCCCCGGACTAGCGGGAGTCCCGCGCAGTTCTTC.

Details on this clone: Other DNA sequences from this sample encode an identical CDR3 as well. This chain links TRBV5-1 with TRBJ1-1; a weak D match, TRBD1 (6 bases). The germline CDR1 and CDR2 sequences are SGHRS and YFSETQ. The CDR3 extends over 14 amino acids. Between the trimmed V and J ends, which lost 1 base and 1 base, there was a span of 8 bases. The CDR3 region is CASSLTGQNTEAFF. The CDR3, as DNA: TGCGCCAGCAGCTTGACAGGGCAGAACACTGAAGCTTTCTTT.